The subject of this entry is one TCR beta chain. This record belongs to a study of T cell changes during pregnancy in multiple sclerosis. The trim removed 3 bases at V and 3 bases at J, leaving 5 bases unmatched. Germline CDR1 reads MDHEN; CDR2 reads SYDVKM. The CDR3 runs 14 residues. Profiling relied on immunoSEQ multiplex PCR, and the TCRdb table lists in-frame clones only, not all of them. The table records around 30,000 clones, roughly 90% of them present only once. The material was CD8+ T cells from peripheral blood mononuclear cells, obtained in the first trimester of pregnancy. The rearrangement joins TRBV28 to TRBJ2-7; TRBD2 agrees at 7 bases. The source is a female donor with multiple sclerosis, enrolled in a pregnancy study. This CDR3 reads CASSFGGSFYEQYF. The DNA for the CDR3 is TGTGCCAGCAGTTTCGGGGGGAGTTTCTACGAGCAGTACTTC.